This entry features one TCR beta chain sequence. Its recognized antigen is unknown. Per-base qualities were not stored, and no clone one base away is much larger. Other nucleotide sequences in the sample specify the same CDR3. The method behind the library was the immunoSEQ multiplex PCR assay. A mixture of 60 forward primers for TCR Vbeta segments and 13 reverse primers for TCR Jbeta segments was used in the multiplex PCR. Amplification of the CDR3 region of rearranged TCR beta genes was performed with a multiplex PCR assay on genomic DNA. Amplified TCR beta libraries were sequenced as 87-base-pair reads on the Illumina HiSeq System. In the authors' own workflow: A later analysis counted about 76 million unique TCR beta chains across the 666 repertoires, and some 11 million of these chains were shared by at least two donors. Raw reads were error-corrected and collapsed into unique sequences by a nearest-neighbor algorithm in which closely related sequences were merged to remove PCR and sequencing errors. Alignment of CDR3 sequences to IMGT reference sequences was used to assign V, D and J gene segments. For a sequence to be retained, a match of at least six nucleotides to both a V gene segment and a J gene segment was required. Rearrangements were classified as productive when the CDR3 lacked stop codons and remained in frame with V and J, and all other rearrangements were classified as non-productive. CDR3 was defined according to IMGT convention as the region running from the second conserved V-encoded cysteine to the conserved J-encoded phenylalanine. Sequences without an unambiguous match to a single V gene segment were excluded from the earlier analysis of a few hundred of the donors. An earlier analysis of 587 of the donors called V segments functional above 56.7% productive rearrangements and segregating when the between-donor standard deviation exceeded 5%. A statistical classification framework was built for diagnosing cytomegalovirus status from the catalog of TCR beta chain sequences. In a later analysis, V and J genes were assigned by comparing TCR nucleotide sequences against IMGT/GENE-DB human TR gene sequences. The TCRdist pipeline was used in a later analysis to assign CDR3 sequences and most-parsimonious VDJ recombination scenarios. In a later analysis, every TCR beta chain was defined by the combination of its CDR3 amino acid sequence and its V-gene family, and reads without a unique V-gene family were dropped. To address suspected cross-contamination and a sequencing artifact, a later analysis removed over 500 highly shared, low-generation-probability nucleotide sequences. In a later analysis, a clonal expansion index for each public chain was calculated from normalized within-repertoire ranks of inferred template counts. In a later analysis, generation probabilities were computed with a VDJ recombination model fitted to out-of-frame rearrangements, and the resulting probabilities were checked against IGoR. A later analysis scored TCR-TCR, TCR-HLA and TCR-CMV co-occurrence with hypergeometric tests, applying a repertoire-size bias correction to TCR pairs. A later analysis estimated false discovery rates by permuting HLA or CMV assignments 20 times. In a later analysis, co-occurring TCRs were grouped using DBSCAN, with TCRdist sequence similarity added in when clustering inside HLA-allele-positive subsets. Repertoires with fewer than 30,000 or more than 120,000 public chains, plus five repertoires with anomalous nucleotide sharing, were excluded from co-occurrence clustering. Not all clones reach the TCRdb copy of this immuneACCESS table, which keeps in-frame sequences only. Checked studies attribute under half of the gap to unresolved V genes and leave the rest unexplained. V, J and clone size were drawn from that table, and D and trimming were deduced from the DNA. The sample includes about 120,000 clones, with more than 60% observed a single time. Less than 7.5% of the sample goes to the ten largest clones.

The sample originates from a study of cytomegalovirus exposure and HLA in healthy donors (dated by TCRdb to the late 2010s). Some background on the complete study: According to an earlier analysis of 587 of the donors, 200 million or so T cells yielded 117 million unique TCR beta sequences and 250 to 350 Gb of sequence data. The study combined high-throughput TCR immunosequencing, statistical association of individual TCRs with disease status, and machine learning to predict cytomegalovirus infection status. Donor age, sex, ethnicity and CMV serostatus were collected together with the repertoire data. Roughly 320 gigabases of sequencing data and around 85 million unique TCR sequences made up an early release that covered several hundred HLA-typed donors. Among 300 to 450 genotyped donors of the cohort, an average of 235,054 unique TCR beta nucleotide sequences were sequenced per donor, roughly 18% of them non-productive. To decide whether each TCR beta V gene segment behaved as functional or pseudogenic, an earlier analysis of approximately 600 of the donors relied on high-throughput TCR beta sequencing. Of the 350 to 450 genotyped donors, roughly 80% were placed in the genetic ancestry cluster associated with self-reported Caucasian donors. The study was designed to test whether signatures of past pathogen exposure could be identified by cataloging public T cell receptors. Every repertoire in the discovery cohort had been generated on one and the same sequencing platform. The later analysis used no new phenotypic data to find candidate immune exposures, relying instead on TCR beta sequences and their occurrence across donors. A later analysis re-analyzed previously published TCR beta repertoires from 666 donors and added high-resolution HLA genotyping to study TCR occurrence patterns. About 5 DR-DQ haplotypes were handled as single units for association and clustering, since linkage in the cohort was strong. A separate validation cohort of more than 100 different subjects was used in addition to the roughly 640-subject first cohort. Genome-wide SNP genotypes for about three fifths of the roughly 670 donors were used in a later genetic analysis, which treated that subset as a discovery cohort. The T cell repertoires of some 700 subjects were profiled by immunosequencing and related to cytomegalovirus serostatus. Class I and class II HLA loci were covered by the typing at four-digit resolution. Typing coverage differed by locus: A, B, C, DRB1 and DQB1 were typed in about 620-640 donors, DQA1 in about 550, DPA1 in some 610, and DPB1 in just under 480.

General conclusions and limits of the study: The authors suggested that the approach could potentially be generalized to other disease states and immunological phenotypes. Most TCR sequences were observed very rarely across donors, whereas some public TCRs were present in many individuals. Linkage disequilibrium might explain the correlated functional status among segregating V segments, but an unknown experimental factor could not be ruled out. A later genetic analysis associated a missense DCLRE1C variant with V-gene and J-gene trimming of TCR beta chains, and an independent cohort replicated the association. The classifier was reported to diagnose cytomegalovirus status with high specificity and sensitivity in both the original cohort and the validation cohort. In a later analysis, the rate of TCR association differed among HLA loci, with DRB1 alleles having the most associated TCRs and HLA-C alleles having the fewest. Strong co-occurrence of HLA alleles, especially DR and DQ, made assigning TCR associations to individual alleles difficult. Presence/absence analyses assumed roughly uniform sequencing depth across donors, an assumption that may not hold. An earlier analysis of approximately 530 of the donors showed that most TCR beta V segments appeared in productive rearrangements either about 87% or about 30% of the time, which broadly matched IMGT annotations. In this cohort, only TCR beta chains were sequenced, and detectable features were limited by the absence of alpha or paired-chain data. The earlier analysis of about 600 of the donors excluded seventeen rarely observed V segments, including chromosome 9 orphons, because counts were too low. According to a later genetic analysis, donors in an Asian-associated ancestry cluster had fewer N-insertions in productive TCRs than the approximately 650-donor mean. A cluster of highly shared sequence variants was judged likely to be a technical artifact of the sequencing pipeline. Compared with equally common non-associated chains, HLA-associated TCR beta chains in a later analysis were more clonally expanded and had lower generation probabilities. Because the 87-base-pair reads could not distinguish some IMGT-functional V segments, including TRBV6-2 and TRBV6-3, those segments were excluded. A total of about 150 TCR beta chains were listed by the study as associated with cytomegalovirus. The only immune exposure information available for the cohort was CMV serostatus. In a later analysis, several top co-occurrence clusters were reported to appear linked to parvovirus B19, influenza, CMV and Epstein-Barr virus. HLA typing was unavailable for some donors at each locus, so association tests used only the typed subset. Specific HLA alleles were associated with 15,000 to 20,000 TCR beta sequences at a false discovery rate of 0.05 in a later analysis. In a later analysis, most CMV-associated TCR beta chains were found to appear HLA-restricted, with HLA associations seemingly driven largely by CMV exposure. A further reported finding was that TCR beta sequences accurately predicted the HLA-A and HLA-B alleles for most subjects in the first cohort. In vitro tests confirmed that a few of the cytomegalovirus-associated TCR beta chains recognize cytomegalovirus antigens.

According to the germline V gene (reference sequence), CDR1 reads LNHDA and CDR2 reads SQIVND. V and J are truncated by 0 bases and 8 bases respectively, leaving an intervening sequence of 10 bases. Its CDR3 holds 13 amino acids, cysteine through phenylalanine. CDR3 DNA is the only sequence kept; it has 39 bases, read in frame from the first base. The cohort comprised around 690 healthy bone marrow donors. At the time of sampling, every cohort member was nominally healthy, though immune exposures that went unrecorded were likely present. The donor tested CMV seropositive, placing the donor among the 289 seropositive members of the cohort. A peripheral blood sample was collected from each donor, and TCR beta sequencing was performed on peripheral blood mononuclear cells. The Qiagen DNeasy Blood Extraction Kit was used to extract genomic DNA from the blood cell samples.

Source material: PBMCs. The chain couples TRBV19 to TRBJ1-2, with an unclear D gene assignment. This clonotype was obtained from a man aged 25-45 years in good health and CMV-seropositive. The sequence in DNA is TGTGCCAGTAGTATAGACGGGAGGTACGGCTACACCTTC. This sequence encodes CASSIDGRYGYTF.